This TCR beta chain was captured in a study of chemoradiotherapy in HPV16-positive cancers (dated by TCRdb to between 2021 and 2024). Background on the whole study: Candidate HPV-specific T-cell clones and common TCR motifs were defined through functional T-cell assays on cells from a couple of HPV16-positive patients. The candidate HPV-specific TCRs and motifs were subsequently tracked in TCR repertoires obtained from 65 to 95 patients with HPV-related cancers. The study asked whether T-cell immunity to the HPV oncoproteins E6 and E7 changes during chemoradiotherapy and whether this immunity affects survival.

Library creation used the immunoSEQ multiplex PCR assay. Held by TCRdb, this immuneACCESS table contains in-frame sequences only and omits some clones. Under half of the omission traces to an unresolved V gene where checked; the cause of the rest is unknown. Counted in this sample were 1,700 or so clones; less than 80% of them appeared once. More than 15% of the sample lies in the top ten. V trim: 4 bases; J trim: 7 bases; unmatched bases: 7. From the cysteine up to the phenylalanine, the CDR3 has a length of 13 residues. Only the CDR3 portion is preserved as DNA: 39 bases, with reading frame beginning at the first base. Per the germline V gene, SGDLS is the CDR1 and YYNGEE is the CDR2. Points the paper makes about the study in general: Expansion of candidate HPV-specific clones and E7-related TCR motifs was observed in the tumor microenvironment during treatment, whereas no such expansion was observed for non-HPV-specific T cells. The functional definition of HPV-specific T cells came from only a couple of HPV16-positive patients, and the survival association was reported for HPV16-positive patients. In HPV16-positive patients, expansion of HPV-responsive T cells during chemoradiotherapy was associated with improved recurrence-free survival.

Repertoires were sampled repeatedly over the course of chemoradiotherapy so that clonal expansion in the tumor microenvironment could be followed. As concerns this clone: The specificity of this receptor is unknown. Base-call qualities are not available, and no considerably larger clone is one nucleotide away.

The source was tumor tissue, collected from a patient who underwent chemoradiotherapy. This clonotype originated in a human donor with HPV-associated anogenital cancer. The sequence links TRBV9 to TRBJ1-1, with TRBD1 identical over 7 junction bases. The CDR3 sequence is CASSTGQSNEAFF. In nucleotide form, the sequence is TGTGCCAGCAGCACGGGACAGTCAAATGAAGCTTTCTTT.